The TCR gamma chain described here comes from a study of Vδ1+ human thymocytes. Study-wide results and limits: Bulk data may be misread because of unexpected Vdelta2 sequences. TRG sequences recurred across donors, whereas TRD sequences stayed essentially private. In the thymus, TRG and TRD repertoires looked highly polyclonal with Gaussian CDR3 lengths. Despite high sort purity, roughly a fifth of thymic T cell receptor delta sequences were Vdelta2.

This clone appeared a few times. The antigen is not known. The V and J ends lost 4 bases and 6 bases, in that order; junction bases with no gene match: 9. Per germline, CDR1 GITISATS and CDR2 ISYDGTV (reference sequence). CDR3 length: 13 amino acids. Alphabeta T cells were depleted, then CD3+ Vdelta1+ Vdelta2- thymocytes were FACS-sorted. The template was reverse-transcribed extracted RNA. Multiplex PCR used pooled V-gene forward primers and a constant-region reverse primer to amplify CDR3s. TCRdb processed the multiplex PCR reads again with the CATT caller. This sample has around 30,000 gamma-chain clones; roughly 20% occur once, and the top ten carry under 2%.

The V gene is TRGV9, the J gene TRGJ1 or TRGJ2. Material: Vdelta1+ gamma-delta thymocytes from the thymus. Subset described: FACS-sorted CD3+ TCRalphabeta- TCRVdelta1+ TCRVdelta2- thymocytes. This TCR was recovered from a boy under two years old who had congenital heart surgery. The CDR3 nucleotides read TGTGCCTTGTGGGAAAGGCGTGCTTATAAGAAACTCTTT. Residues: CALWERRAYKKLF.